This passage covers 23 T cell receptor beta chains from one sample sequenced in a study of regulatory T cells in long-lasting Graves disease. Regarding time point: persistent/refractory GD, antithyroid drugs over 5 years with positive TRAb. RNA extracted from PBMCs served as the sequencing template. The TCR beta library used iRepertoire HTBI primers with Arm-PCR amplification of CDR3. TCRdb re-derived calls from the multiplex PCR reads in MiXCR, one entry per CDR3 protein. The table lists approximately 290,000 distinct CDR3 sequences, under 25% of them singletons, with just over 55% in the top ten. This material consisted of peripheral blood mononuclear cells (PBMCs), taken when the disease was refractory, from a patient treated with antithyroid drugs. Every receptor here comes from a female donor with Graves disease.

This clonotype was recorded once. The chain uses TRBV27 and TRBJ1-1; D ambiguous. This CDR3 is built from 16 residues. CDR1 is MNHEY and CDR2 is SMNVEV in the germline V gene (reference sequence). The germline V and J ends were trimmed by 2 bases and 5 bases, with 18 bases remaining between them. CDR3 nucleotide sequence: TGTGCCAGCAGTTTAACCTTCTACGCTAGGCCGACTGAAGCTTTCTTT. Its translation: CASSLTFYARPTEAFF.

This clonotype has ten or more counts. The V gene is TRBV28, the J gene TRBJ2-7; D is uncertain. Per germline, CDR1 MDHEN and CDR2 SYDVKM. CDR3 length equals 15 residues. V was clipped by 6 bases and J by 0 bases, with 15 bases between them. The CDR3 sequence is CASRPTEAYSYEQYF. For the CDR3, the DNA is TGTGCCAGCAGACCTACAGAGGCTTACTCCTACGAGCAGTACTTC.

V gene TRBV15 combines with J gene TRBJ2-7, with 7 bases fitting TRBD1. CDR3 size: 14 residues. From germline, CDR1 is LNHNV and CDR2 YYDKDF (reference sequence). Trimming at V came to 2 bases and at J to 3 bases, leaving 4 bases not matched to a gene. CDR3 loop: CATSRRDSLYEQYF. The CDR3 DNA reads TGTGCCACCAGCAGAAGGGACAGCCTCTACGAGCAGTACTTC. The full variable domain, in which reference TRBV15 and TRBJ2-7 provide the parts outside the CDR3, is DAMVIQNPRYQVTQFGKPVTLSCSQTLNHNVMYWYQQKSSQAPKLLFHYYDKDFNNEADTPDNFQSRRPNTSFCFLDIRSPGLGDTAMYLCATSRRDSLYEQYFGPGTRLTVT.

This clonotype occurred a few times. The chain recombines TRBV10-3 with TRBJ1-3, with D uncertain. CDR1 ENHRY and CDR2 SYGVKD come from the germline V gene. V lost 7 bases and J 3 bases, leaving 7 bases between the germline ends. The CDR3 is made up of 12 amino acids. In nucleotides, the CDR3 is TGTGCCATCAACGGGGATGGAAACACCATATATTTT. It codes for CAINGDGNTIYF.

Of note for this clonotype: A much larger clone is a single base away; this may be a read error. This chain joins TRBV5-1 and TRBJ1-1; the D gene is possibly TRBD1 (5 bases). The V end was cut by 6 bases, the J end by 6 bases, with 21 bases between. Germline V CDR1 and CDR2: SGHRS, YFSETQ. The CDR3 covers 15 residues. This CDR3 is CASTDGEGLESEAFF. The CDR3 region has the DNA TGCGCCAGCACCGATGGGGAGGGGCTTGAATCTGAAGCTTTCTTT.

This clonotype was seen many times. The chain joins TRBV28 to TRBJ1-6, with no clear D. V lost 6 bases and J 10 bases, leaving 16 bases between the germline ends. Germline V gives CDR1 MDHEN, CDR2 SYDVKM. CDR3 size: 14 residues. For the CDR3, the DNA is TGTGCCAGCAGCCCTGGACTGACGGAATCACCCCTCCACTTT. This codes for CASSPGLTESPLHF.

This clonotype was observed a handful of times. This chain connects TRBV24-1 to TRBJ2-2; no reliable D call. The CDR3 length is 16 residues. V was cut by 1 base and J by 0 bases, with 8 bases left in between. Germline CDR1 and CDR2: KGHDR and SFDVKD. CDR3: CATSDFGRTNTGELFF. CDR3 sequence (DNA): TGTGCCACCAGTGATTTCGGACGGACGAACACCGGGGAGCTGTTTTTT.

This clonotype turned up a few times. This rearrangement joins TRBV7-9 to TRBJ1-2, with D perhaps TRBD1 (5 bases). V shed 3 bases and J shed 4 bases, with 12 bases lying between them. The CDR3 consists of 14 residues. Germline values: CDR1 SEHNR, CDR2 FQNEAQ (reference sequence). The CDR3 sequence is CASSFAGRGYGYTF. DNA of the CDR3: TGTGCCAGCAGCTTCGCAGGGCGCGGCTATGGCTACACCTTC.

The rearrangement links TRBV6-2 or TRBV6-3 to TRBJ2-5, with D perhaps matching TRBD1 (6 bases). Between the trimmed V and J ends, which lost 2 bases and 1 base, there was a span of 14 bases. The CDR3 consists of 16 residues. Germline-derived CDR1 and CDR2 are MNHEY and SVGEGT. This chain's CDR3 is CASSYNTTGPQETQYF. The CDR3 DNA follows: TGTGCCAGCAGTTACAATACTACAGGGCCCCAAGAGACCCAGTACTTC.

This clonotype was seen at least ten times. The V call is TRBV28, the J call TRBJ2-5; D not certain. Germline loops: CDR1 MDHEN, CDR2 SYDVKM. Trimming stripped 0 bases from V and 5 bases from J, with 7 bases between. The CDR3 sequence is 13 residues long. This CDR3 is CASSLWGRETQYF. The CDR3 nucleotides read TGTGCCAGCAGTTTATGGGGTCGCGAGACCCAGTACTTC.

There are many counts of this clonotype. The chain is built from TRBV6-1 and TRBJ2-7, with TRBD2 matching 9 bases. J was trimmed by 6 bases and V by 5 bases; bases with no gene match: 8. This CDR3 is 14 amino acids long. Germline-derived CDR1 and CDR2 are MNHNS and SASEGT. CDR3 in DNA: TGTGCCAGCAGTCGGGCACTAGCGGGTCCCGAGCAGTACTTC. Its translation is CASSRALAGPEQYF.

As for this clonotype: At one end, the junction sequence differs from germline, possibly due to a read error. V usage is TRBV7-8 and J usage is TRBJ1-1; D remains ambiguous. The CDR3 covers 14 residues. CDR1 and CDR2 from the germline V gene are SGHVS and FQNEAQ. The CDR3 DNA sequence: TGTGCCAGCAGCTTATCTGGAATGAACACTGGAGCTTTCTTT. Translation gives CASSLSGMNTGAFF. The full variable domain, completed using reference TRBV7-8 and TRBJ1-1, is GAGVSQSPRYKVAKRGQDVALRCDPISGHVSLFWYQQALGQGPEFLTYFQNEAQLDKSGLPSDRFFAERPEGSVSTLKIQRTQQEDSAVYLCASSLSGMNTGAFFGQGTRLTVV.

This clonotype showed up just a few times. V gene TRBV3-1 combines with J gene TRBJ1-3; D not resolved. The CDR3 is 13 residues long. The V gene lost 4 bases and the J gene lost 3 bases, with 7 bases spanning the gap. Germline CDR1 LGHDT, CDR2 YNNKEL (reference sequence). The CDR3 coding sequence is TGTGCCAGCAGCCGAGGCGATGGAAACACCATATATTTT. Its protein product is CASSRGDGNTIYF.

In this sample, this clonotype turned up once. The gene calls are TRBV18 and TRBJ2-2, with D possibly being TRBD2 (5 bases). CDR1 is KGHSH, CDR2 LQKENI, per germline. The V end lost 4 bases, the J end lost 0 bases, and 15 bases lay between the germline ends. The CDR3 has 17 residues. The CDR3 coding sequence is TGTGCCAGCTCACAACAACCAGCGGACGCGAACACCGGGGAGCTGTTTTTT. Its protein is CASSQQPADANTGELFF.

This clonotype was seen ten or more times. V and J are TRBV28 and TRBJ1-5, with 9 positions matching TRBD1. The ends lost 2 bases at V and 5 bases at J; junction bases unmatched: 7. This CDR3 comprises 16 residues. Per the germline V gene, CDR1 is MDHEN and CDR2 is SYDVKM. CDR3 in amino acids: CASSLPDRGKYQPQHF. CDR3 nucleotides: TGTGCCAGCAGTTTACCCGACAGGGGGAAGTATCAGCCCCAGCATTTT.

This rearrangement joins TRBV4-3 to TRBJ2-7; D call uncertain. The ends were cut back, 0 bases at V and 7 bases at J, with 13 bases in the middle. Germline values: CDR1 LGHNA, CDR2 YSLEER. There are 14 residues in the CDR3. The CDR3 region is CASSQDRSLGEQYF. The CDR3 coding sequence is TGCGCCAGCAGCCAAGATCGATCCCTAGGGGAGCAGTACTTC.

In this sample, this clonotype turned up many times. The rearrangement joins TRBV7-8 to TRBJ2-7; the D gene is possibly TRBD1 (6 bases). CDR1 and CDR2 from the germline V gene are SGHVS and FQNEAQ. CDR3 length equals 16 residues. The V gene lost 4 bases and the J gene lost 5 bases, with 21 bases spanning the gap. CDR3 protein: CASSSRGAGVFDEQYF. The DNA of the CDR3 is TGTGCCAGCAGCTCCCGAGGCGCAGGGGTTTTCGACGAGCAGTACTTC.

The sample holds a few counts of this clonotype. The chain employs TRBV19 and TRBJ1-5; D call uncertain. The germline V and J ends were trimmed by 5 bases and 8 bases, with 13 bases remaining between them. Germline lookup yields CDR1 LNHDA and CDR2 SQIVND (reference sequence). The CDR3 is 13 amino acids. CDR3 loop: CASSRDWAKPQHF. The CDR3 coding sequence is TGTGCCAGTAGTCGGGATTGGGCGAAGCCCCAGCATTTT.

As regards this clonotype: A much larger clone differs by one base, so this may be a read error. The chain uses TRBV11-2 and TRBJ1-2, with D tentatively TRBD1 (6 bases). Germline V gene data show CDR1 as SGHAT and CDR2 as FQNNGV. The length of the CDR3 is 12 residues. CDR3 DNA sequence: TGTGCCAGCGGCTTAGGGGACATTGGCTACACCTTC. Protein sequence: CASGLGDIGYTF.

The J gene is TRBJ1-1, the V gene TRBV29-1; 7 nucleotides align to TRBD1. This CDR3 comprises 13 residues. V dropped 4 bases and J dropped 8; count of bases not matched to a gene: 10. The germline gives CDR1 SQVTM, CDR2 ANQGSEA. The CDR3 sequence: CSVGDSLLIEAFF. The CDR3 nucleotides read TGCAGCGTTGGGGACAGTCTGCTTATCGAAGCTTTCTTT.

The rearrangement links TRBV18 to TRBJ2-5; D call uncertain. This CDR3 contains 13 residues. Germline assignment: CDR1 KGHSH and CDR2 LQKENI. Trimming pared 3 bases from V and 0 bases from J, leaving 5 bases between. This CDR3 is CASSPIYQETQYF. DNA of the CDR3: TGTGCCAGCTCACCCATATACCAAGAGACCCAGTACTTC.

The rearrangement uses TRBV27 and TRBJ2-2; D might be TRBD2 (6 bases). The V end lost 5 bases, the J end lost 4 bases, and 23 bases lay between the germline ends. This CDR3 spans 18 amino acids. In germline, CDR1 is MNHEY, CDR2 SMNVEV (reference sequence). The CDR3 reads CASSPAVVPGLPTGELFF. As DNA, the CDR3 is TGTGCCAGCAGTCCAGCCGTGGTACCGGGACTTCCCACCGGGGAGCTGTTTTTT.

This CDR3 is CSVAILREQYF. The CDR3 DNA is TGCAGCGTTGCTATTTTGAGAGAGCAGTACTTC. The J gene is TRBJ2-7, the V gene TRBV29-1; D remains unclear. The CDR3 has 11 residues. CDR1 and CDR2 (germline): SQVTM, ANQGSEA. Deletions cut 4 bases from V and 7 bases from J, with 11 bases between.